This entry is about one TCR beta chain. This sample stems from a study of blood T cells in healthy people across ages. Germline CDR1 SGDLS, CDR2 YYNGEE. V was cut by 4 bases and J by 4 bases, with 15 bases left in between. The CDR3 is made up of 15 amino acids. The sample providers were healthy Caucasian people from Russia, aged roughly 6 to 95. The use of a sample-barcoded 5' primer and a J-beta primer mix characterized a second PCR of roughly 6 to 11 cycles. CDR3-containing paired-end reads numbered at least 2.5 million in each sample. TCRdb reprocessed the 5' RACE reads via MiXCR and lists one record per CDR3 protein. The sample contains about 1.1 million distinct CDR3 sequences, around two fifths of which appear only once.

This sequence was found in a man aged 18 to 30 in good health. The V gene is TRBV9, the J gene TRBJ2-1, with TRBD2 as a possible D gene (7 bases). Sequenced: blood. CDR3 in amino acids: CASSLSRGRYNEQFF. The CDR3 bases are TGTGCCAGCAGCCTTTCGCGGGGGCGATACAATGAGCAGTTCTTC. Complete variable domain (other parts from reference TRBV9 and TRBJ2-1): DSGVTQTPKHLITATGQRVTLRCSPRSGDLSVYWYQQSLDQGLQFLIQYYNGEERAKGNILERFSAQQFPDLHSELNLSSLELGDSALYFCASSLSRGRYNEQFFGPGTRLTVL.